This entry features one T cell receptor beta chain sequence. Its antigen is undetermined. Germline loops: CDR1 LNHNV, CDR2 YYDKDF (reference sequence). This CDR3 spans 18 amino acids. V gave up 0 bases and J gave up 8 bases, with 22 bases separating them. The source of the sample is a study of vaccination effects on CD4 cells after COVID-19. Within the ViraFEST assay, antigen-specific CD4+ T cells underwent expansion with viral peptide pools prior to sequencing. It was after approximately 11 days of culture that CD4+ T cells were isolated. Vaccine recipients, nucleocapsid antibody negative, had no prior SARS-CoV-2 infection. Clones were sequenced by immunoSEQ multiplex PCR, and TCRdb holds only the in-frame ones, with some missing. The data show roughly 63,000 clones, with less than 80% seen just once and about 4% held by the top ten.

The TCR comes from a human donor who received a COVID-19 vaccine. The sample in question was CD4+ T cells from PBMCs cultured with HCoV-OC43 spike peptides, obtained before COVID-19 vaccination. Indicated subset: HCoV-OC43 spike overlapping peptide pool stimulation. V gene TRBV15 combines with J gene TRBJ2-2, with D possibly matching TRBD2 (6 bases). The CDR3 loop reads CATSRDLARATGTGELFF. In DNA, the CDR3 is TGTGCCACCAGCAGAGATCTAGCGAGGGCAACCGGTACGGGGGAGCTGTTTTTT.